This TCR beta chain is drawn from a study of Ad26.COV2.S vaccination and SARS-CoV-2 variants. Treatment meaning: around 19 received Ad26.COV2.S at low or high dose, single or two shots; roughly five received placebo; per-sample allocation not given. Samples analyzed were those drawn on day 63 after the first vaccine or placebo injection. Sequencing used immunoSEQ multiplex PCR; TCRdb keeps in-frame clones, though not all of them. The repertoire holds about 350,000 clones, with approximately 86% as singletons. The sample was peripheral blood, taken in a trial of Ad26.COV2.S vaccine versus placebo. The TCR was taken from a person between 18 and 65 years old who received the Ad26.COV2.S COVID-19 vaccine or a placebo.

CDR3 DNA sequence: TGTGCCAGCAGCGTAGGGGGACAGCTAGCCAAAAACATTCAGTACTTC. Translation gives CASSVGGQLAKNIQYF. The chain couples TRBV9 to TRBJ2-4; TRBD1 aligns across 7 bases. The CDR3 has 16 residues. Germline V gene data show CDR1 as SGDLS and CDR2 as YYNGEE. Losses at the gene ends were 0 bases for V and 0 bases for J; bases not matched to a gene: 3.